A selection of T cell receptor beta chains follows, all from one sample in a study of CD8 T cells in ankylosing spondylitis. TCRdb fed the 5' RACE reads into MiXCR, producing one record per CDR3 protein. This table holds roughly 150,000 distinct CDR3 sequences, 30% to 40% found once. Source material: synovial fluid, either unsorted or a sorted T cell fraction (not recorded which). Receptor source: a male donor with ankylosing spondylitis. Both conserved end residues are part of each CDR3. A D gene is named only where the DNA matches it firmly. Clone size is stated in some rows and not others, as once, few, many or a class when expanded.

j_call,clone_size,d_call,v_call,cdr3_nt,cdr3_aa
TRBJ2-5,.,TRBD2,TRBV18,TGTGCCAGCTCACCAGAGTATAGCGGGAGGATCAGAGAGACCCAGTACTTC,CASSPEYSGRIRETQYF
TRBJ1-6,.,.,TRBV20-1,TGCAGTGCTAGAGGGAGGGCAGCCTATAATTCACCCCTCCACTTT,CSARGRAAYNSPLHF
TRBJ1-6,few,.,TRBV15,TGTGCCACCAGCAGAGATCGCAGGGACGGGAATTCACCCCTCCACTTT,CATSRDRRDGNSPLHF
TRBJ2-1,few,.,TRBV4-3,TGCGCCAGCAGCCGACGTCCACTTGGGTCGTCTTACTACAATGAGCAGTTCTTC,CASSRRPLGSSYYNEQFF
TRBJ1-1,few,TRBD1,TRBV11-2,TGTGCCAGCAGCCTCCTGGGAGGGGGCCGGACGAACACTGAAGCTTTCTTT,CASSLLGGGRTNTEAFF
TRBJ2-7,.,TRBD2,TRBV20-1,TGCAGTGCTAGAGATCTGACGGGAGGGATCTCCTACGAGCAGTACTTC,CSARDLTGGISYEQYF
TRBJ2-4,.,.,TRBV21-1,TGTGCCAGCAGCAAAAGGGATGAGAACAGGGGAACGACCGACATTCAGTACTTC,CASSKRDENRGTTDIQYF
TRBJ1-1,few,.,TRBV2,TGTGCCAGCAGTGTCAGGGCTGGGATGAACACTGAAGCTTTCTTT,CASSVRAGMNTEAFF
TRBJ2-1,.,.,TRBV9,TGTGCCAGCAGCGGTACCGGGACTCCGCTTGAAGAGCAGTTCTTC,CASSGTGTPLEEQFF
TRBJ1-2,.,TRBD1,TRBV24-1,TGTGCCACCAGGGGACAGGGGGCATCTAACTATGGCTACACCTTC,CATRGQGASNYGYTF
TRBJ2-1,few,.,TRBV29-1,TGCAGCGTTGAGGACAGACCTAATGAGCAGTTCTTC,CSVEDRPNEQFF
TRBJ1-6,.,TRBD1,TRBV7-8,TGTGCCAGCAGCTTAGAGACAGGGAGCTCCTATAATTCACCCCTCCACTTT,CASSLETGSSYNSPLHF
TRBJ1-2,.,.,TRBV14,TGTGCCAGCAGGCCGCCTACAGCCGGGGGTGGCTACACCTTC,CASRPPTAGGGYTF
TRBJ2-1,few,TRBD1,TRBV7-3,TGTGCCAGCAGCTTAGGACAGGGGCCCATGCAGTTCTTC,CASSLGQGPMQFF
TRBJ2-3,.,.,TRBV6-1,TGTGCCAGCAGACGGGCGAAAGGCACAGATACGCAGTATTTT,CASRRAKGTDTQYF
TRBJ2-1,few,TRBD2,TRBV20-1,TGCAGTGCTAGAGATTCCGCTAGCGGGGGTCTATCCAATGAGCAGTTCTTC,CSARDSASGGLSNEQFF
TRBJ1-6,.,.,TRBV6-5,TGTGCCAGCAGTTACCAGAACAGCTATAATTCACCCCTCCACTTT,CASSYQNSYNSPLHF
TRBJ2-2,.,TRBD2,TRBV9,TGTGCCAGCAGCGCCCATAGCGGGAAAGGAACCGGGGAGCTGTTTTTT,CASSAHSGKGTGELFF
TRBJ1-6,few,TRBD1,TRBV5-1,TGCGCCAGCAGCCCGGGACAGGGGACGCCCCTCCACTTT,CASSPGQGTPLHF
TRBJ2-7,.,.,TRBV2,TGTGCCAGCAGCGGCGGACTCCTTGGTGAGCAGTACTTC,CASSGGLLGEQYF